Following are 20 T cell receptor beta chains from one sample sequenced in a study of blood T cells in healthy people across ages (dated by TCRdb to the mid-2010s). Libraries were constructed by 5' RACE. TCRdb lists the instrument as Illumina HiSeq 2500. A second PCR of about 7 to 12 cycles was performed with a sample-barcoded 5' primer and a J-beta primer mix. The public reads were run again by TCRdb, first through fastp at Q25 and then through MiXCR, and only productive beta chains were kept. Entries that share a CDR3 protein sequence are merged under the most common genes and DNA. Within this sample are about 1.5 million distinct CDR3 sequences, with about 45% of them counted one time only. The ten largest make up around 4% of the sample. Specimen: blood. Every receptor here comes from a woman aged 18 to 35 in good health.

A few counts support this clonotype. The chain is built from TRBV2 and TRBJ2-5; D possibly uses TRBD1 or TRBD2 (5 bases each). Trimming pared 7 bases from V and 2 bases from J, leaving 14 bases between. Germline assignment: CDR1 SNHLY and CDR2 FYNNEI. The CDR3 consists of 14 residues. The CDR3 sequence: CASNGGRHQETQYF. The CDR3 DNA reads TGTGCCAGCAATGGGGGTCGACATCAAGAGACCCAGTACTTC.

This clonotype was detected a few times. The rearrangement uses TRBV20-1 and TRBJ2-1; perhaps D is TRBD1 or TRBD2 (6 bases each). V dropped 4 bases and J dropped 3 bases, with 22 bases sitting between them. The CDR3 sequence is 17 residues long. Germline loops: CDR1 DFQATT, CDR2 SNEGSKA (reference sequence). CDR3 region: CSANVKGGYPFYNEQFF. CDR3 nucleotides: TGCAGTGCTAACGTGAAAGGGGGGTATCCTTTCTACAATGAGCAGTTCTTC.

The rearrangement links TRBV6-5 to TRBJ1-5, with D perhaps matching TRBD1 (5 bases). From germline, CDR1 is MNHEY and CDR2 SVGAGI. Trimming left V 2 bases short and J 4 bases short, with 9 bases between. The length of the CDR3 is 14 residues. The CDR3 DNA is TGTGCCAGCAGTTACAGCAGGGCAAATCAGCCCCAGCATTTT. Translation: CASSYSRANQPQHF.

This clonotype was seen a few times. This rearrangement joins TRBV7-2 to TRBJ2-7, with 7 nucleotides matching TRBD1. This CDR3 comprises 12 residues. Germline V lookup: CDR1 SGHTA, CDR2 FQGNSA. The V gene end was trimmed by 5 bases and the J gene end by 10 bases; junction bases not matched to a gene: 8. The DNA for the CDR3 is TGTGCCAGCAGCAAACTTACAGGGGCCCAGTACTTC. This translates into CASSKLTGAQYF.

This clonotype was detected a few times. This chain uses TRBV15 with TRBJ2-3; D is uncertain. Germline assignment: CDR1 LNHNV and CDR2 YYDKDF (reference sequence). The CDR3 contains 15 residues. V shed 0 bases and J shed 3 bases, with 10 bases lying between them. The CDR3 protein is CATSRDFVGTDTQYF. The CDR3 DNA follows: TGTGCCACCAGCAGAGATTTTGTGGGTACAGATACGCAGTATTTT.

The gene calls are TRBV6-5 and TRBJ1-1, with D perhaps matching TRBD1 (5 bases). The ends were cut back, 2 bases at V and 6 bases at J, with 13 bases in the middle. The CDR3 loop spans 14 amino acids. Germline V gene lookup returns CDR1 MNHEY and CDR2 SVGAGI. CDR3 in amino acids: CASSYGGGESEAFF. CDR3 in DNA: TGTGCCAGCAGTTACGGGGGGGGGGAATCTGAAGCTTTCTTT.

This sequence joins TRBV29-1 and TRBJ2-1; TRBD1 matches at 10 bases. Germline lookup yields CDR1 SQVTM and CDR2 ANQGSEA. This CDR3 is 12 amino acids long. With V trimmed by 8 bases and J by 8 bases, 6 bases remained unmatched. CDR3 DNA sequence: TGCAGCATGGGACAGGGGAGGGATGAGCAGTTCTTC. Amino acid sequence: CSMGQGRDEQFF.

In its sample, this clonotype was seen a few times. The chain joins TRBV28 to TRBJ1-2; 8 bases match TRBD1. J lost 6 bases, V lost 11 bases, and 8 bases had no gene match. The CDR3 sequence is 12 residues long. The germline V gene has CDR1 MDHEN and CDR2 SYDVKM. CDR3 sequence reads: CALDGQGHGYTF. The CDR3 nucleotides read TGTGCCCTTGATGGACAGGGCCATGGCTACACCTTC.

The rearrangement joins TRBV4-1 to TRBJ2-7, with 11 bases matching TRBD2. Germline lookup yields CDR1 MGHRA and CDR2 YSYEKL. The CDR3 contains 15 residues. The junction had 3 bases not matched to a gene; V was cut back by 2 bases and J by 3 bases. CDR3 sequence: CASSQYSGGGYEQYF. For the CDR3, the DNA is TGCGCCAGCAGCCAATATAGCGGGGGGGGCTACGAGCAGTACTTC.

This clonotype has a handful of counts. The DNA for the CDR3 is TGTGCCAGCACCGCCGGGAGTATCACAGATACGCAGTATTTT. As protein: CASTAGSITDTQYF. This sequence joins TRBV6-5 and TRBJ2-3; D may be TRBD2 (6 bases). V gave up 7 bases and J gave up 2 bases, with 13 bases separating them. This CDR3 has 14 amino acids. Looked up from germline, CDR1 is MNHEY and CDR2 is SVGAGI.

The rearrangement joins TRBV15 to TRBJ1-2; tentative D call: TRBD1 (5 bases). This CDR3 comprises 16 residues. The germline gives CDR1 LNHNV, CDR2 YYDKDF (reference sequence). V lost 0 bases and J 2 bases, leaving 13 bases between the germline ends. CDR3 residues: CATSRDGRGRNYGYTF. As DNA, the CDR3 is TGTGCCACCAGCAGAGATGGTCGGGGCAGGAACTATGGCTACACCTTC. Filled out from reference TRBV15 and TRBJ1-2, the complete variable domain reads DAMVIQNPRYQVTQFGKPVTLSCSQTLNHNVMYWYQQKSSQAPKLLFHYYDKDFNNEADTPDNFQSRRPNTSFCFLDIRSPGLGDTAMYLCATSRDGRGRNYGYTFGSGTRLTVV.

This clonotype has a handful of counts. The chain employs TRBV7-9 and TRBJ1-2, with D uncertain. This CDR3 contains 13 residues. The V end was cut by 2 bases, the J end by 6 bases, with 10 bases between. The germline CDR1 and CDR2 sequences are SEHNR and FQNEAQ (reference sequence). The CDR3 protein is CASSLKSHHGYTF. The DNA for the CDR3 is TGTGCCAGCAGCTTAAAATCCCACCATGGCTACACCTTC.

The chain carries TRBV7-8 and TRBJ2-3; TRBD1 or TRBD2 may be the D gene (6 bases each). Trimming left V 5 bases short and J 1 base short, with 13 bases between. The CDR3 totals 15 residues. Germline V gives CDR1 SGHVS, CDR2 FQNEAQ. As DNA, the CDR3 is TGTGCCAGCAGCCCAGGGGACTTTCGCACAGATACGCAGTATTTT. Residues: CASSPGDFRTDTQYF.

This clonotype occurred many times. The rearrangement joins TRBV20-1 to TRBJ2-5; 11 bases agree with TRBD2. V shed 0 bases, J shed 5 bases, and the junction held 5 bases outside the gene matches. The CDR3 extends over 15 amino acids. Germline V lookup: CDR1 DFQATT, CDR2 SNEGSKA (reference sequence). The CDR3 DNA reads TGCAGTGCTAGAGATGGGGCTAGCGGGAGGGAGACCCAGTACTTC. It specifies CSARDGASGRETQYF.

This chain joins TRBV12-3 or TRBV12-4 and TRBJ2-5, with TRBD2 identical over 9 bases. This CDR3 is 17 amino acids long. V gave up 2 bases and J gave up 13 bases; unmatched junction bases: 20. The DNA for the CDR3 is TGTGCCAGCAGTTTAAGCGGGGGGCCGCCGAGCCTAGGGCGCGGGTACTTC. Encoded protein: CASSLSGGPPSLGRGYF.

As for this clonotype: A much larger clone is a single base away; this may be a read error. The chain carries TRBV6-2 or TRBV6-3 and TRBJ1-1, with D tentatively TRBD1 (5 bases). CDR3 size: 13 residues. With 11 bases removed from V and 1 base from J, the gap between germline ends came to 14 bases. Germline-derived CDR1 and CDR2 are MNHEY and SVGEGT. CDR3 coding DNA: TGTGCCGGCACCATGACAGAGAACACTGAAGCTTTCTTT. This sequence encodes CAGTMTENTEAFF.

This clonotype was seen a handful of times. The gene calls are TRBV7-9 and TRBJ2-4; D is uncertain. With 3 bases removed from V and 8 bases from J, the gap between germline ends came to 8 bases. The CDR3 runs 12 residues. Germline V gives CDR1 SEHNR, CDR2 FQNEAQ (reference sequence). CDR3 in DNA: TGTGCCAGCAGCTTTAGCTGGGACATTCAGTACTTC. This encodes CASSFSWDIQYF.

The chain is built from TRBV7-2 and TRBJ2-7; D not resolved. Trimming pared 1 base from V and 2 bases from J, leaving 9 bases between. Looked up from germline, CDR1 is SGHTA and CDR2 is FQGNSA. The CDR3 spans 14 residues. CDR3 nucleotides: TGTGCCAGCAGCTTAGTTTTTAAAACCTACGAGCAGTACTTC. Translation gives CASSLVFKTYEQYF.

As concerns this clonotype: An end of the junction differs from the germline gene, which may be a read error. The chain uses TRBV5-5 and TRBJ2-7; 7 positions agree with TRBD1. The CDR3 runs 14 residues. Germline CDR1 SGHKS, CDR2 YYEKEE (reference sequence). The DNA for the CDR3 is TGTGTCAGCAGCTTCTGGGACAGTGCCTACGAGCAGTACTTC. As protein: CVSSFWDSAYEQYF.

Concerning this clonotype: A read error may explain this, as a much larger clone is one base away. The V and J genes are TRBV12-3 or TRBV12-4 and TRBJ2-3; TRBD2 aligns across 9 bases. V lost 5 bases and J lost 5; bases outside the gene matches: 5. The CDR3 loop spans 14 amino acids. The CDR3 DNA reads TGTGCCAGCAGTGTGCGGGGGGGCTTAGATACGCAGTATTTT. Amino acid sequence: CASSVRGGLDTQYF.